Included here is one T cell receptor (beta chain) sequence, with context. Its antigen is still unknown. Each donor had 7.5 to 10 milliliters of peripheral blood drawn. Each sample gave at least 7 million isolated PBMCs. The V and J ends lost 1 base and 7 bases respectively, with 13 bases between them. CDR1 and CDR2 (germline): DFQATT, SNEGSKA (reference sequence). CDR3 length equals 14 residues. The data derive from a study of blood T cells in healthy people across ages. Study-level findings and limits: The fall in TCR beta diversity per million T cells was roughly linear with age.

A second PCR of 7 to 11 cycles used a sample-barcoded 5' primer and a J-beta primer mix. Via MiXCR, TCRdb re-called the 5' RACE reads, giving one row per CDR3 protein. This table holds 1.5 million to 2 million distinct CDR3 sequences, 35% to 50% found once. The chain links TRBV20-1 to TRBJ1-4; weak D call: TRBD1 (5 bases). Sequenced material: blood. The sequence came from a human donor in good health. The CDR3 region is CSARVQGVGEKLFF. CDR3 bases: TGCAGTGCTAGAGTCCAGGGCGTAGGTGAAAAACTGTTTTTT.